The 24 T cell receptor beta chains given below trace back to one sample, sequenced in a study of Graves' ophthalmopathy and Graves' hyperthyroidism. RNA transcripts were the template, and TCR beta CDR3 regions were amplified from them. An initial RT-PCR round employing HTBI primers preceded a second-round multiplex PCR. TCRdb recomputed calls from the multiplex PCR reads with MiXCR, one row per CDR3 protein. This sample has some 390,000 distinct CDR3 sequences, with approximately 16% found just once. The specimen was peripheral blood. Receptor source: a woman aged 18-29 years with Graves' ophthalmopathy.

This clonotype was detected ten times or more. The rearrangement links TRBV28 to TRBJ1-5; no firm D call. The CDR3 runs 14 residues. Germline V CDR1 and CDR2: MDHEN, SYDVKM. V was cut by 7 bases and J by 7 bases, with 17 bases left in between. The CDR3 nucleotides are TGTGCCAGCAACCGGGGTTTGTATTCCCAGCCCCAGCATTTT. It codes for CASNRGLYSQPQHF.

Ten or more counts support this clonotype. The J gene is TRBJ1-2, the V gene TRBV4-1; 7 nucleotides line up with TRBD1. CDR3 length equals 15 residues. The V gene end was trimmed by 0 bases and the J gene end by 4 bases; junction bases not matched to a gene: 5. Germline values: CDR1 MGHRA, CDR2 YSYEKL. CDR3 DNA: TGCGCCAGCAGCCAAGATGACGGACAGGTCTATGGCTACACCTTC. It encodes CASSQDDGQVYGYTF.

V usage is TRBV11-2 and J usage is TRBJ2-5, with TRBD1 matching over 7 bases. The CDR3 sequence is 15 residues long. Germline lookup yields CDR1 SGHAT and CDR2 FQNNGV. V was pared by 5 bases and J by 5 bases, with 11 bases of the junction left unmatched. The CDR3 loop reads CASSPGTAPRETQYF. CDR3 coding DNA: TGTGCCAGCAGCCCCGGGACAGCCCCGCGGGAGACCCAGTACTTC.

This clonotype was picked up many times. The chain carries TRBV2 and TRBJ1-6; perhaps TRBD1 as D (6 bases). Trimming stripped 7 bases from V and 0 bases from J, with 19 bases between. The CDR3 extends over 18 amino acids. The germline CDR1 and CDR2 sequences are SNHLY and FYNNEI. The CDR3 nucleotides read TGTGCCAGCACGAGTTTCCGGACAGAGAGCTCCTATAATTCACCCCTCCACTTT. Translated: CASTSFRTESSYNSPLHF.

The chain has TRBV12-3 or TRBV12-4 and TRBJ2-5; perhaps D is TRBD1 or TRBD2 (5 bases each). V shed 1 base and J shed 6 bases, with 12 bases lying between them. The CDR3 extends over 14 amino acids. In DNA, the CDR3 is TGTGCCAGCAGTTTAGTGGGGGATCTACAGACCCAGTACTTC. Translation gives CASSLVGDLQTQYF.

This clonotype was counted ten times or more. This chain links TRBV15 with TRBJ1-1; D is unclear. V was cut by 0 bases and J by 2 bases, with 10 bases left in between. CDR3 size: 15 residues. CDR1 LNHNV and CDR2 YYDKDF come from the germline V gene (reference sequence). Written as DNA, the CDR3 is TGTGCCACCAGCAGAGATCTACAAGTTAACACTGAAGCTTTCTTT. Its translation: CATSRDLQVNTEAFF.

V is TRBV30 and J is TRBJ2-7; 13 bases line up with TRBD2. With V trimmed by 4 bases and J by 7 bases, 4 bases remained unmatched. The CDR3 length is 13 residues. CDR1 is GTSNPN and CDR2 is SVGIG in the germline V gene (reference sequence). CDR3 sequence: CAWNRGLAGEQYF. The CDR3 nucleotides read TGTGCCTGGAACAGGGGACTAGCGGGGGAGCAGTACTTC. The entire variable domain, with the rest obtained from reference TRBV30 and TRBJ2-7, is as follows: SQTIHQWPATLVQPVGSPLSLECTVEGTSNPNLYWYRQAAGRGLQLLFYSVGIGQISSEVPQNLSASRPQDRQFILSSKKLLLSDSGFYLCAWNRGLAGEQYFGPGTRLTVT.

This clonotype was counted many times. The chain couples TRBV4-3 to TRBJ1-2; D gene uncertain. V was cut by 0 bases and J by 0 bases, with 17 bases left in between. The CDR3 extends over 18 amino acids. From germline, CDR1 is LGHNA and CDR2 YSLEER. CDR3 in amino acids: CASSQDVEGPPTNYGYTF. In DNA, the CDR3 is TGCGCCAGCAGCCAAGATGTCGAAGGGCCCCCCACTAACTATGGCTACACCTTC.

The chain combines TRBV2 with TRBJ2-5; TRBD1 aligns across 9 bases. The CDR3 extends over 15 amino acids. Germline values: CDR1 SNHLY, CDR2 FYNNEI. V shed 6 bases, J shed 5 bases, and the junction held 10 bases outside the gene matches. The CDR3 bases are TGTGCCAGCAGAGCCGGGACAGGGAGCGGGGAGACCCAGTACTTC. Its translation is CASRAGTGSGETQYF. Looking up the rest from reference TRBV2 and TRBJ2-5 gives the full variable domain: EPEVTQTPSHQVTQMGQEVILRCVPISNHLYFYWYRQILGQKVEFLVSFYNNEISEKSEIFDDQFSVERPDGSNFTLKIRSTKLEDSAMYFCASRAGTGSGETQYFGPGTRLLVL.

In its sample, this clonotype was seen a few times. The germline gene is not matched at one end of the junction; a read error may be the cause. This sequence joins TRBV4-2 and TRBJ2-2, with 9 positions matching TRBD2. Looked up from germline, CDR1 is LGHNA and CDR2 is YNFKEQ. The CDR3 has 18 amino acids. This chain's CDR3 is CASSQATAGGPDTGGLFF. The CDR3 coding sequence is TGTGCCAGCAGCCAAGCCACCGCGGGGGGGCCAGACACCGGGGGGCTGTTTTTT.

This clonotype has at least ten counts. The chain carries TRBV4-2 and TRBJ2-7, with D perhaps matching TRBD2 (6 bases). CDR1 and CDR2 (germline): LGHNA, YNFKEQ. This CDR3 has 16 amino acids. V lost 3 bases and J 4 bases, leaving 19 bases between the germline ends. The CDR3 nucleotides are TGTGCCAGCAGCCAGGAAGGAGGGGATAGGTCATACGAGCAGTACTTC. It translates to CASSQEGGDRSYEQYF.

This clonotype was counted at least ten times. The chain employs TRBV6-2 or TRBV6-3 and TRBJ2-7, with D perhaps TRBD1 (6 bases). Trimming took off 7 bases at V and 3 bases at J, with 19 bases between the two ends. The CDR3 runs to 15 residues. Germline CDR1 MNHEY, CDR2 SVGEGT. For the CDR3, the DNA is TGTGCCAGCAAGGCCCCGGGACGGGACAACTACGAGCAGTACTTC. This encodes CASKAPGRDNYEQYF.

This clonotype was observed many times. The chain uses TRBV7-2 and TRBJ2-7; 9 nucleotides agree with TRBD2. The junction had 14 bases not matched to a gene; V was cut back by 0 bases and J by 2 bases. Germline V gene sequence: CDR1 SGHTA, CDR2 FQGNSA. The CDR3 covers 19 residues. The CDR3, as DNA: TGTGCCAGCAGCTTAGCGAGGCGCGATCTAGCGGGGCCCGCCTACGAGCAGTACTTC. This translates into CASSLARRDLAGPAYEQYF.

This clonotype appeared many times. This chain links TRBV14 with TRBJ2-7; maybe TRBD1 (6 bases). The CDR3 loop spans 16 amino acids. Germline V gene data show CDR1 as SGHDN and CDR2 as FVKESK. V was shortened by 2 bases and J by 0 bases, with 14 bases between the two germline ends. CDR3 residues: CASSQYGQPSSYEQYF. The DNA of the CDR3 is TGTGCCAGCAGCCAATATGGACAGCCCAGCTCCTACGAGCAGTACTTC.

The V and J genes are TRBV12-3 or TRBV12-4 and TRBJ2-5; 9 bases map to TRBD2. The CDR3 has 15 residues. V was pared by 11 bases and J by 4 bases, with 14 bases of the junction left unmatched. This chain's CDR3 is CAGRRGGRAPETQYF. The DNA of the CDR3 is TGTGCCGGGAGGAGGGGCGGGAGGGCCCCAGAGACCCAGTACTTC.

This clonotype was seen a handful of times. The CDR3 DNA follows: TGTGCCAGCAGCTTAGAATCTACGCAGTATTTT. Translating it yields CASSLESTQYF. The chain employs TRBV11-2 and TRBJ2-3; D is undetermined. The CDR3 is 11 residues long. Trimming removed 0 bases at V and 8 bases at J, with 3 bases between. Germline V gene data show CDR1 as SGHAT and CDR2 as FQNNGV.

In its sample, this clonotype was seen many times. This chain joins TRBV6-5 and TRBJ2-7; TRBD1 might be the D (6 bases). V lost 0 bases to trimming and J lost 4 bases, with 13 bases between them. The CDR3 is 15 residues long. Germline V gene sequence: CDR1 MNHEY, CDR2 SVGAGI. The CDR3 DNA is TGTGCCAGCAGTTACTCAGGGCAGGGGACGTACGAGCAGTACTTC. Its protein product is CASSYSGQGTYEQYF.

This clonotype has a count of ten or more. The rearrangement uses TRBV5-1 and TRBJ2-7; D uncertain. V lost 0 bases, J lost 5 bases, and 9 bases lay in between. CDR3 size: 13 residues. The germline CDR1 and CDR2 sequences are SGHRS and YFSETQ. The CDR3 bases are TGCGCCAGCAGCTTGGTTGGGGATAACGAGCAGTACTTC. It specifies CASSLVGDNEQYF. Filled out from reference TRBV5-1 and TRBJ2-7, the complete variable domain reads KAGVTQTPRYLIKTRGQQVTLSCSPISGHRSVSWYQQTPGQGLQFLFEYFSETQRNKGNFPGRFSGRQFSNSRSEMNVSTLELGDSALYLCASSLVGDNEQYFGPGTRLTVT.

The chain uses TRBV6-5 and TRBJ2-5; TRBD2 matches 8 bases. The CDR3 consists of 14 residues. The junction had 8 bases not matched to a gene; V was cut back by 8 bases and J by 3 bases. Germline V lookup: CDR1 MNHEY, CDR2 SVGAGI. The CDR3 spells CASPPGGGEETQYF. The CDR3 nucleotides read TGTGCCAGCCCCCCGGGGGGGGGGGAAGAGACCCAGTACTTC.

This clonotype was seen a few times. Just one base apart from a much larger clone, this may be a read error. The chain carries TRBV18 and TRBJ2-7, with D tentatively TRBD1 or TRBD2 (6 bases each). This CDR3 contains 13 residues. Trimming left V 2 bases short and J 3 bases short, with 8 bases between. The V gene's germline CDR1 is KGHSH and CDR2 LQKENI. The CDR3 here is CASSPEGGYEQYF. CDR3 DNA sequence: TGTGCCAGCTCACCAGAGGGGGGCTACGAGCAGTACTTC.

This clonotype was detected many times. The CDR3 DNA follows: TGCAGTGCAGGAAGGGGGAGGACCGGGGAGCTGTTTTTT. Its translation is CSAGRGRTGELFF. This rearrangement joins TRBV20-1 to TRBJ2-2; D is perhaps TRBD1 or TRBD2 (6 bases each). The CDR3 has 13 residues. Trimming pared 6 bases from V and 5 bases from J, leaving 13 bases between. Looked up from germline, CDR1 is DFQATT and CDR2 is SNEGSKA (reference sequence).

In this sample, this clonotype turned up many times. This chain links TRBV7-9 with TRBJ2-5; D unclear. The CDR3 extends over 15 amino acids. Trimming cost V 0 bases and J 7 bases, with 15 bases left between them. Germline V gene sequence: CDR1 SEHNR, CDR2 FQNEAQ (reference sequence). The DNA of the CDR3 is TGTGCCAGCAGCTTAGCGGGGTTACCCGGTTTGACCCAGTACTTC. Encoded protein: CASSLAGLPGLTQYF.

In its sample, this clonotype was seen many times. The rearrangement uses TRBV14 and TRBJ1-1; 8 nucleotides agree with TRBD1. Germline V lookup: CDR1 SGHDN, CDR2 FVKESK. V shed 4 bases, J shed 1 base, and the junction held 5 bases outside the gene matches. CDR3 size: 15 residues. The CDR3 reads CASSRRTGRNTEAFF. CDR3 in DNA: TGTGCCAGCAGCCGCAGGACAGGGAGGAACACTGAAGCTTTCTTT.

To note about this clonotype: A much more abundant neighbour one base away suggests this may be a read error. The chain couples TRBV28 to TRBJ2-3; D remains unclear. The germline V gene has CDR1 MDHEN and CDR2 SYDVKM. This CDR3 contains 15 residues. Trimming took off 6 bases at V and 2 bases at J, with 15 bases between the two ends. In DNA form, the CDR3 reads TGTGCCAGCAGCTCCGAGACGCATTTCACAGATACGCAGTATTTT. This sequence encodes CASSSETHFTDTQYF. The full variable domain, rest sourced from reference TRBV28 and TRBJ2-3, is DVKVTQSSRYLVKRTGEKVFLECVQDMDHENMFWYRQDPGLGLRLIYFSYDVKMKEKGDIPEGYSVSREKKERFSLILESASTNQTSMYLCASSSETHFTDTQYFGPGTRLTVL.